The clone carrying this T cell receptor beta chain was found many times. This specimen belongs to a study of blood T cell repertoires in COVID-19. The V end was cut by 2 bases, the J end by 7 bases, with 11 bases between. Germline V gene sequence: CDR1 MNHNS, CDR2 SASEGT. There are 14 residues in the CDR3. Some clones are missing from TCRdb's copy, which holds only in-frame ones; the method was immunoSEQ multiplex PCR. The sample comprises about 280,000 clones, around 83% of which are singletons, and about 5% rests with the top ten. The clonotype was recovered from a man aged 35-49 years who had been exposed to COVID-19. This chain links TRBV6-1 with TRBJ1-4, with D maybe TRBD1 (5 bases). Sequencing input: PBMCs or T cells enriched from blood (not recorded which). CDR3 amino acids: CASSERGDLEKLFF. CDR3 in DNA: TGTGCCAGCAGTGAACGGGGGGACCTTGAAAAACTGTTTTTT.